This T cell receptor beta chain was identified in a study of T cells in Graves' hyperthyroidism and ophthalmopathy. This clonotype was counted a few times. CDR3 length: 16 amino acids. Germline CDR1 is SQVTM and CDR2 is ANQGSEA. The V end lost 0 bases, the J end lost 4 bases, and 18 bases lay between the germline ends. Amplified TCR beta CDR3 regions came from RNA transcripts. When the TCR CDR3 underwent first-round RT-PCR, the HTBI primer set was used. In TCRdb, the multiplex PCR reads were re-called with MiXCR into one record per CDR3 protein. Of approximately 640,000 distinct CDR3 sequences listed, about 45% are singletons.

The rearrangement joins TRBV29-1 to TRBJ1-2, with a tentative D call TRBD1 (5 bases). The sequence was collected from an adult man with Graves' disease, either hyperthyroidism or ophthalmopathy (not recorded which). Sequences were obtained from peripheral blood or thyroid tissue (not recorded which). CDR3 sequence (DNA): TGCAGCGTTGAAGATCTAAAAGCGGGGCTCGGCTATGGCTACACCTTC. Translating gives CSVEDLKAGLGYGYTF. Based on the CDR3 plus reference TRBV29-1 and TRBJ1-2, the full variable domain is SAVISQKPSRDICQRGTSLTIQCQVDSQVTMMFWYRQQPGQSLTLIATANQGSEATYESGFVIDKFPISRPNLTFSTLTVSNMSPEDSSIYLCSVEDLKAGLGYGYTFGSGTRLTVV.